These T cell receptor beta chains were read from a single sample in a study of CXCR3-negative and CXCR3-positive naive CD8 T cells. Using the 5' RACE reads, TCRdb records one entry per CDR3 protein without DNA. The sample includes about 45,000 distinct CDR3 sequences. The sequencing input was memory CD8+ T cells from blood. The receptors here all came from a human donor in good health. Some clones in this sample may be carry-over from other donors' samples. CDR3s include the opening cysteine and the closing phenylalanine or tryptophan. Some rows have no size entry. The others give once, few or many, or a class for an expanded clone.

CASSLETQGTLGSEQFF | TRBJ2-1 | - | TRBV11-3
CASSEHYNEQFF | TRBJ2-1 | - | TRBV2
CSARYSADTQYF | TRBJ2-3 | - | TRBV20-1
CASSFPAWGQRNQPQHF | TRBJ1-5 | - | TRBV5-8
CATQQDGASSYNSPLHF | TRBJ1-6 | - | TRBV5-4
CASSNEGTAGNTIYF | TRBJ1-3 | - | TRBV4-3
CSVGVDRIIHTEAFF | TRBJ1-1 | - | TRBV29-1
CASSRTGNNSPLHF | TRBJ1-6 | medium-sized | TRBV11-1
CASSPGTGGGETQYF | TRBJ2-5 | - | TRBV7-6
CASSLELESGCF | TRBJ2-3 | - | TRBV7-9
CATSRSSGTGVGNQPQHF | TRBJ1-5 | - | TRBV15
CASSLPGSSYGYTF | TRBJ1-2 | - | TRBV28
CASRSKDTLFSGNTIYF | TRBJ1-3 | - | TRBV6-2/TRBV6-3
CASSLTRGGTNYGYTF | TRBJ1-2 | - | TRBV5-4
CASSYSNNPANEQYF | TRBJ2-7 | - | TRBV6-5
CASKINRGNTGELFF | TRBJ2-2 | - | TRBV27
CASSPMIFETEAFF | TRBJ1-1 | - | TRBV7-9
CASSYSGGESDTQYF | TRBJ2-3 | - | TRBV6-5
CASRIGLQGSSDTIYF | TRBJ1-3 | - | TRBV7-8
CASSSRGERTEAFF | TRBJ1-1 | - | TRBV5-1
CATSRDIEPPADYGYTF | TRBJ1-2 | - | TRBV15
CASSVTSGANNEQFF | TRBJ2-1 | - | TRBV9
CASSPLRHLAYNEQFF | TRBJ2-1 | - | TRBV11-2
CASSLRGWDNQPQHF | TRBJ1-5 | - | TRBV5-5